This T cell receptor beta chain originates from a study of T cell responses to AZD1222 COVID-19 vaccine. The CDR3 is 17 residues long. Unmatched junction bases numbered 12, after V lost 4 bases and J lost 0 bases. The germline CDR1 and CDR2 sequences are SGHRS and YFSETQ. About this clone itself: Its antigen is unknown.

Study-level findings and limits: None of the repertoires were sampled until the peak T cell response had passed. Spike-specific TCR repertoires showed rising breadth and depth after two AZD1222 doses. The sample set comprised mostly white British donors with more females, and clonal diversity was possibly underestimated. Along spike, vaccine-associated CD4 TCRs were found throughout, with dominance at 160-218 and 743-854.

This table comes from immunoSEQ multiplex PCR, and its TCRdb copy is limited to in-frame clones, with some not included. This sample has roughly 160,000 clones; 90% to 95% occur once, and the top ten carry 4% to 5.5%. Sequences were derived from peripheral blood, sampled on day 0 of MenACWY control vaccination. The V gene is TRBV5-1, the J gene TRBJ1-1; 7 bases are a match to TRBD1. This receptor was identified in an adult in good health. This chain's CDR3 is CASSGRGTDRMNTEAFF. The CDR3, as DNA: TGCGCCAGCAGCGGGCGGGGGACAGACCGTATGAACACTGAAGCTTTCTTT. The whole variable domain, remainder taken from reference TRBV5-1 and TRBJ1-1, is KAGVTQTPRYLIKTRGQQVTLSCSPISGHRSVSWYQQTPGQGLQFLFEYFSETQRNKGNFPGRFSGRQFSNSRSEMNVSTLELGDSALYLCASSGRGTDRMNTEAFFGQGTRLTVV.